Below, 19 T cell receptor beta chains from the same sample are listed, as sequenced in a study of cytomegalovirus exposure and HLA in healthy donors. PCR used 60 Vbeta primers and 13 Jbeta primers. Assay used: immunoSEQ multiplex PCR; TCRdb lists only in-frame clones, some missing. The table has some 200,000 clones, roughly 82% seen once. The sample consisted of PBMCs. All receptors derive from a woman aged 45-65 years in good health and CMV-seropositive.

This clone has just one count. The chain employs TRBV5-5 and TRBJ2-3, with 11 bases fitting TRBD1. The CDR3 runs 15 residues. From germline, CDR1 is SGHKS and CDR2 YYEKEE (reference sequence). V lost 4 bases and J lost 4; bases outside the gene matches: 5. Here the CDR3 reads CASSPDRGRADTQYF. The DNA for the CDR3 is TGTGCCAGCAGCCCGGACAGGGGGCGTGCAGATACGCAGTATTTT.

This clone was counted a few times. The chain uses TRBV19 and TRBJ1-5; D is ambiguous. There are 10 residues in the CDR3. Germline loops: CDR1 LNHDA, CDR2 SQIVND (reference sequence). V lost 11 bases, J lost 6 bases, and 8 bases lay in between. In DNA, the CDR3 is TGTGCCCGATGCGTTCAGCCCCAGCATTTT. Protein sequence: CARCVQPQHF.

The chain carries TRBV5-4 and TRBJ2-5, with 10 positions matching TRBD2. V was pared by 1 base and J by 5 bases, with 5 bases of the junction left unmatched. Germline CDR1 is SGHNT and CDR2 is YYREEE (reference sequence). The CDR3 totals 15 residues. CDR3 sequence reads: CASSLSGGARETQYF. The DNA for the CDR3 is TGTGCCAGCAGCTTGAGCGGGGGGGCTCGGGAGACCCAGTACTTC.

This clone has only a few counts. The chain combines TRBV5-1 with TRBJ1-3, with D possibly TRBD1 on 5 matching bases. CDR3 length: 16 amino acids. Trimming took 3 bases from V and 8 from J, leaving 21 bases between them. CDR1 and CDR2 (germline): SGHRS, YFSETQ. CDR3 amino acids: CASSSMPTGTSDTIYF. The CDR3 DNA sequence: TGCGCCAGCAGCTCTATGCCTACCGGGACTTCGGACACCATATATTTT. Using reference TRBV5-1 and TRBJ1-3 for the parts outside the CDR3, the full variable domain is KAGVTQTPRYLIKTRGQQVTLSCSPISGHRSVSWYQQTPGQGLQFLFEYFSETQRNKGNFPGRFSGRQFSNSRSEMNVSTLELGDSALYLCASSSMPTGTSDTIYFGEGSWLTVV.

This clone was seen a handful of times. This chain uses TRBV7-9 with TRBJ2-3; 8 bases agree with TRBD1. In germline, CDR1 is SEHNR, CDR2 FQNEAQ (reference sequence). V gave up 5 bases and J gave up 6 bases; unmatched junction bases: 7. The CDR3 length is 14 residues. CDR3 sequence: CASSLDRVGDTQYF. The DNA for the CDR3 is TGTGCCAGCAGCCTGGACAGGGTGGGGGATACGCAGTATTTT.

The gene calls are TRBV6-6 and TRBJ2-5, with D tentatively TRBD2 (5 bases). Trimming stripped 6 bases from V and 2 bases from J, with 10 bases between. The CDR3 loop spans 13 amino acids. Per the germline V gene, CDR1 is MNHNY and CDR2 is SVGAGI (reference sequence). This chain's CDR3 is CASRRTLQETQYF. CDR3 nucleotide sequence: TGTGCCAGCAGGCGGACTCTTCAAGAGACCCAGTACTTC.

V gene TRBV21-1 combines with J gene TRBJ1-5. TRBV21-1 counts as a pseudogene. This CDR3 has 13 amino acids. The CDR3 bases are TGTGCCAGCAGCAAAAGGCGGGGGCAGCCCCAGCATTTT. Translation: CASSKRRGQPQHF.

CDR3 region: CASRPTGGADTIYF. The CDR3 bases are TGTGCCAGCAGGCCGACAGGGGGCGCGGACACCATATATTTT. The chain uses TRBV6-6 and TRBJ1-3; TRBD1 agrees at 10 bases. In germline, CDR1 is MNHNY, CDR2 SVGAGI (reference sequence). V was pared by 6 bases and J by 8 bases, with 7 bases of the junction left unmatched. This CDR3 has 14 residues.

The chain is built from TRBV2 and TRBJ2-5; D might be TRBD2 (5 bases). CDR3 length equals 13 residues. Trimming left V 7 bases short and J 4 bases short, with 13 bases between. Germline CDR1 reads SNHLY; CDR2 reads FYNNEI. The CDR3 region is CASTRGFAETQYF. The CDR3, as DNA: TGTGCCAGCACCCGGGGTTTTGCAGAGACCCAGTACTTC.

Concerning this clone itself: The sample contains more than one DNA sequence encoding this CDR3. V is TRBV18 and J is TRBJ1-2; D gene unclear. The CDR3 is made up of 14 amino acids. The germline V gene encodes CDR1 KGHSH and CDR2 LQKENI. V shed 0 bases and J shed 0 bases, with 5 bases lying between them. CDR3 nucleotides: TGTGCCAGCTCACCACCGGGCACTAACTATGGCTACACCTTC. It specifies CASSPPGTNYGYTF.

This clone was recorded a few times. The chain couples TRBV4-1 to TRBJ1-5, with D perhaps matching TRBD1 (5 bases). V dropped 6 bases and J dropped 4 bases, with 16 bases sitting between them. The CDR3 consists of 15 residues. CDR1 is MGHRA, CDR2 YSYEKL, per germline. This CDR3 is CASSPIERGNQPQHF. CDR3 bases: TGCGCCAGCAGTCCCATTGAGCGGGGGAATCAGCCCCAGCATTTT.

The J gene is TRBJ2-1, the V gene TRBV9, with a tentative D call TRBD2 (6 bases). Germline V CDR1 and CDR2: SGDLS, YYNGEE. Trimming shortened V by 4 bases and J by 0 bases, and 14 bases separated the two germline ends. CDR3 length: 16 residues. The DNA of the CDR3 is TGTGCCAGCAGCCCGAACGACGGGAGCTCCTACAATGAGCAGTTCTTC. This gives the protein CASSPNDGSSYNEQFF.

The chain has TRBV5-4 and TRBJ2-5; 11 positions agree with TRBD2. This CDR3 comprises 15 residues. Germline-derived CDR1 and CDR2 are SGHNT and YYREEE (reference sequence). V lost 5 bases, J lost 4 bases, and 7 bases stayed unmatched. The CDR3 here is CASSLRLAGSETQYF. CDR3 DNA sequence: TGTGCCAGCAGTCTTCGACTAGCGGGGTCAGAGACCCAGTACTTC.

This sequence joins TRBV19 and TRBJ1-2; no reliable D call. V lost 1 base and J 3 bases, leaving 9 bases between the germline ends. Germline V lookup: CDR1 LNHDA, CDR2 SQIVND (reference sequence). The CDR3 is 14 residues long. The CDR3, as DNA: TGTGCCAGTAGTATAGGGCCGGGAGACTATGGCTACACCTTC. This encodes CASSIGPGDYGYTF.

The chain has TRBV2 and TRBJ2-7; possibly TRBD2 for D (6 bases). Germline CDR1 reads SNHLY; CDR2 reads FYNNEI. The CDR3 has 16 amino acids. The V gene lost 2 bases and the J gene lost 0 bases, with 14 bases spanning the gap. The CDR3 coding sequence is TGTGCCAGCAGTGAATGGGGACTTACTATCTCCTACGAGCAGTACTTC. Residues: CASSEWGLTISYEQYF.

In this sample, this clone turned up once. The chain has TRBV27 and TRBJ2-6, with 8 bases aligning to TRBD1. From germline, CDR1 is MNHEY and CDR2 SMNVEV (reference sequence). The length of the CDR3 is 15 residues. The J segment lost 1 base and the V segment lost 8 bases, leaving 4 bases of the junction unmatched. The CDR3 is CASQGAPSGANVLTF. The CDR3 DNA is TGTGCCAGCCAGGGGGCTCCATCTGGGGCCAACGTCCTGACTTTC.

The chain recombines TRBV19 with TRBJ1-1, with D possibly being TRBD1 (6 bases). The V end was cut by 6 bases, the J end by 2 bases, with 22 bases between. The CDR3 has 17 amino acids. Germline V gene data show CDR1 as LNHDA and CDR2 as SQIVND (reference sequence). CDR3 DNA sequence: TGTGCCAGTAGCCCCCTGTACCTTGAACAGGGAAACACTGAAGCTTTCTTT. It translates to CASSPLYLEQGNTEAFF.

This chain joins TRBV2 and TRBJ1-2; tentative D call: TRBD1 (5 bases). Germline lookup yields CDR1 SNHLY and CDR2 FYNNEI. The CDR3 consists of 11 residues. V was trimmed by 5 bases and J by 8 bases, leaving 9 bases between them. The CDR3 loop reads CASSQTGGYTF. The CDR3 DNA follows: TGTGCCAGCAGTCAAACAGGAGGCTACACCTTC.

The chain recombines TRBV9 with TRBJ2-3; D is perhaps TRBD1 (5 bases). Germline values: CDR1 SGDLS, CDR2 YYNGEE. CDR3 size: 11 residues. Trimming stripped 9 bases from V and 5 bases from J, with 10 bases between. CDR3: CANRTGDTQYF. As DNA, the CDR3 is TGTGCCAACAGGACGGGAGATACGCAGTATTTT.